Following are 2 T cell receptor beta chains from one sample sequenced in a study of control samples from healthy donors and cancer patients. TCRdb's copy holds only in-frame clones and misses some; the assay was immunoSEQ multiplex PCR. This table holds fewer than 60,000 clones, 65% to 90% found once. The sequenced material came from PBMCs. These receptor sequences come from a woman aged 45-65 years with lung cancer.

The sample holds a few counts of this clone. This rearrangement joins TRBV12-3 or TRBV12-4 to TRBJ1-2; D is undetermined. This CDR3 region has 13 residues. V was cut by 4 bases and J by 3 bases, with 9 bases left in between. The CDR3 spells CASSSGSYYGYTF. As DNA, the CDR3 is TGTGCCAGCAGTTCCGGGTCTTACTATGGCTACACCTTC.

The chain links TRBV7-2 to TRBJ1-1; D unclear. The CDR3 totals 12 residues. The V end was cut by 1 base, the J end by 6 bases, with 6 bases between. Germline loops: CDR1 SGHTA, CDR2 FQGNSA. CDR3 region: CASSLGFAEAFF. The DNA of the CDR3 is TGTGCCAGCAGCTTAGGGTTCGCTGAAGCTTTCTTT. Based on the CDR3 plus reference TRBV7-2 and TRBJ1-1, the full variable domain is GAGVSQSPSNKVTEKGKDVELRCDPISGHTALYWYRQSLGQGLEFLIYFQGNSAPDKSGLPSDRFSAERTGGSVSTLTIQRTQQEDSAVYLCASSLGFAEAFFGQGTRLTVV.